One and the same sample provided the 32 T cell receptor beta chains below, sequenced in a study of blood T cell repertoires in COVID-19. Sequencing used immunoSEQ multiplex PCR; TCRdb keeps in-frame clones, though not all of them. The sample holds approximately 350,000 clones; 75% to 90% are singletons and the top ten take 5.1%. The sequenced sample consisted of PBMCs or T cells enriched from blood (not recorded which). The receptors shown here come from a woman between 45 and 60 years old who had recovered from COVID-19.

V usage is TRBV7-8 and J usage is TRBJ1-1; a weak D match, TRBD1 (5 bases). Germline V CDR1 and CDR2: SGHVS, FQNEAQ. V was pared by 0 bases and J by 0 bases, with 17 bases between. The CDR3 sequence is 18 residues long. The CDR3 region is CASSLAQTVRAMNTEAFF. The CDR3 coding sequence is TGTGCCAGCAGCTTAGCGCAGACAGTTAGGGCAATGAACACTGAAGCTTTCTTT.

This chain joins TRBV6-5 and TRBJ1-3; D ambiguous. Trimming removed 4 bases from V and 0 bases from J, with 10 bases in between. The CDR3 spans 15 residues. Germline V gene sequence: CDR1 MNHEY, CDR2 SVGAGI. CDR3 sequence (DNA): TGTGCCAGCAGTTCACTTTTGTTCTCTGGAAACACCATATATTTT. Its protein product is CASSSLLFSGNTIYF.

The chain employs TRBV6-4 and TRBJ1-1; a possible D gene is TRBD1 (6 bases). V lost 6 bases and J lost 1, with 9 bases in between. The germline CDR1 and CDR2 sequences are MRHNA and SNTAGT. The CDR3 totals 13 residues. The CDR3 DNA is TGTGCCAGCAGACTGGGACAGAACACTGAAGCTTTCTTT. Its translation: CASRLGQNTEAFF.

The rearrangement uses TRBV30 and TRBJ1-1; 9 nucleotides align to TRBD1. With 4 bases clipped from V and 10 bases from J, the junction kept 10 bases outside the gene matches. Germline V gives CDR1 GTSNPN, CDR2 SVGIG (reference sequence). The CDR3 is 13 amino acids. The CDR3 bases are TGTGCCTGGAACACAAATCCGGGACAGGGAGCTTTCTTT. It yields the protein CAWNTNPGQGAFF.

V usage is TRBV5-1 and J usage is TRBJ2-1, with D perhaps matching TRBD2 (5 bases). V was clipped by 2 bases and J by 4 bases, with 16 bases between them. Germline V gene lookup returns CDR1 SGHRS and CDR2 YFSETQ. This CDR3 contains 16 residues. CDR3 amino acids: CASSFSMGVGYNEQFF. DNA for the CDR3: TGCGCCAGCAGCTTTTCAATGGGAGTGGGATACAATGAGCAGTTCTTC.

This clone was seen more than once but under ten times. This sequence joins TRBV7-2 and TRBJ2-5; 7 bases agree with TRBD1. The V gene end was trimmed by 6 bases and the J gene end by 2 bases; junction bases not matched to a gene: 6. The CDR3 length is 14 residues. The germline V gene has CDR1 SGHTA and CDR2 FQGNSA. The CDR3 loop is CASRRGLGQETQYF. The CDR3, as DNA: TGTGCCAGCAGGAGGGGGCTGGGACAAGAGACCCAGTACTTC.

The DNA of the CDR3 is TGTGCCAGCTCACCATCAGCGGGTAGCTCCTACGAGCAGTACTTC. Translating it yields CASSPSAGSSYEQYF. The J gene is TRBJ2-7, the V gene TRBV18; a possible D gene is TRBD2 (6 bases). Trimming took 2 bases from V and 0 from J, leaving 11 bases between them. Germline CDR1 reads KGHSH; CDR2 reads LQKENI. CDR3 length: 15 residues.

The chain couples TRBV7-2 to TRBJ1-4; 7 bases fit TRBD1. J lost 11 bases, V lost 1 base, and 10 bases had no gene match. The CDR3 loop spans 15 amino acids. Germline CDR1 is SGHTA and CDR2 is FQGNSA. The DNA of the CDR3 is TGTGCCAGCAGCTTAGACCCGACAGGGTTGGAGAAACTGTTTTTT. Encoded protein: CASSLDPTGLEKLFF.

The gene calls are TRBV15 and TRBJ1-1; 10 nucleotides align to TRBD1. The CDR3 is 18 amino acids. Germline V gives CDR1 LNHNV, CDR2 YYDKDF (reference sequence). The V segment lost 0 bases and the J segment 1 base; nucleotides outside the gene matches: 8. As DNA, the CDR3 is TGTGCCACCAGCAGAGATTACCCCGGGACAGGGGCGAACACTGAAGCTTTCTTT. It translates to CATSRDYPGTGANTEAFF.

This sequence joins TRBV30 and TRBJ1-2, with D perhaps matching TRBD1 (5 bases). The CDR3 totals 16 residues. CDR1 and CDR2 from the germline V gene are GTSNPN and SVGIG (reference sequence). Trimming stripped 3 bases from V and 4 bases from J, with 21 bases between. The CDR3 coding sequence is TGTGCCTGGAGGCAGGGCCCCGGCCAAGGGTTCTATGGCTACACCTTC. It is translated as CAWRQGPGQGFYGYTF.

This sequence joins TRBV5-6 and TRBJ2-1; TRBD2 aligns across 10 bases. From germline, CDR1 is SGHDT and CDR2 YYEEEE. Trimming cost V 4 bases and J 8 bases; bases outside gene matches: 9. The CDR3 loop spans 15 amino acids. CDR3 bases: TGTGCCAGCAGCCCCCCTAGCGGGAGTTGGTATGAGCAGTTCTTC. Its protein is CASSPPSGSWYEQFF.

This clone came up a few times. The chain combines TRBV6-1 with TRBJ2-7; D may be TRBD2 (5 bases). The CDR3 extends over 19 amino acids. The germline V gene encodes CDR1 MNHNS and CDR2 SASEGT. The V gene lost 0 bases and the J gene lost 3 bases, with 24 bases spanning the gap. The CDR3 protein is CASSEARTRVGVYVYEQYF. The CDR3 nucleotides are TGTGCCAGCAGTGAAGCGCGTACTAGGGTTGGGGTGTATGTCTACGAGCAGTACTTC.

The rearrangement uses TRBV19 and TRBJ1-2; the D is unclear. From germline, CDR1 is LNHDA and CDR2 SQIVND (reference sequence). V was trimmed by 5 bases and J by 4 bases, leaving 20 bases between them. The CDR3 has 16 amino acids. The CDR3: CASSVSMTGVGYGYTF. In DNA form, the CDR3 reads TGTGCCAGTAGTGTATCGATGACCGGGGTGGGCTATGGCTACACCTTC.

J is TRBJ2-3 and V is TRBV5-1, with 9 bases aligning to TRBD2. Germline assignment: CDR1 SGHRS and CDR2 YFSETQ. V lost 4 bases, J lost 1 base, and 7 bases stayed unmatched. The CDR3 is made up of 16 amino acids. CDR3: CASSATPSGGTDTQYF. CDR3 DNA: TGCGCCAGCAGCGCTACCCCTAGCGGGGGCACAGATACGCAGTATTTT.

About this clone itself: Other DNA sequences in the same sample also yield this CDR3. The CDR3: CASSTQGSNQPQHF. CDR3 coding DNA: TGTGCCAGTAGTACACAGGGTAGCAATCAGCCCCAGCATTTT. The V and J genes are TRBV19 and TRBJ1-5, with D possibly TRBD1 on 6 matching bases. The CDR3 spans 14 residues. Germline-derived CDR1 and CDR2 are LNHDA and SQIVND (reference sequence). Trimming pared 4 bases from V and 0 bases from J, leaving 7 bases between.

The chain uses TRBV28 and TRBJ2-5; 13 bases are shared with TRBD2. With V trimmed by 4 bases and J by 3 bases, 5 bases remained unmatched. CDR1 is MDHEN, CDR2 SYDVKM, per germline. The CDR3 contains 16 residues. CDR3 residues: CASSSGTSGVKETQYF. The CDR3 coding sequence is TGTGCCAGCAGTTCCGGGACTAGCGGGGTCAAAGAGACCCAGTACTTC. Full variable domain (missing parts from reference TRBV28 and TRBJ2-5): DVKVTQSSRYLVKRTGEKVFLECVQDMDHENMFWYRQDPGLGLRLIYFSYDVKMKEKGDIPEGYSVSREKKERFSLILESASTNQTSMYLCASSSGTSGVKETQYFGPGTRLLVL.

CDR3 sequence (DNA): TGTGCCAGCAGCGCCTCGACTAGCGGGGAATCAGAGACCCAGTACTTC. It translates to CASSASTSGESETQYF. The chain employs TRBV11-2 and TRBJ2-5; 11 nucleotides align to TRBD2. CDR3 size: 16 residues. V lost 5 bases to trimming and J lost 4 bases; unmatched junction nucleotides: 9. In germline, CDR1 is SGHAT, CDR2 FQNNGV.

V gene TRBV19 combines with J gene TRBJ1-4; TRBD1 might be the D (5 bases). V dropped 8 bases and J dropped 0 bases, with 7 bases sitting between them. The CDR3 has 13 residues. Germline-derived CDR1 and CDR2 are LNHDA and SQIVND (reference sequence). CDR3 sequence (DNA): TGTGCCAGTGGGGCCGCAACTAATGAAAAACTGTTTTTT. Translating gives CASGAATNEKLFF.

The sample holds a few counts of this clone. The V call is TRBV4-3, the J call TRBJ2-7; 9 bases align to TRBD1. The CDR3 covers 19 residues. CDR1 and CDR2 from the germline V gene are LGHNA and YSLEER. V shed 0 bases and J 2 bases; nucleotides not matched to a gene: 14. Written as DNA, the CDR3 is TGCGCCAGCAGCCAAGATTTAACAGGGGGCTCAGGGGGTCCCTACGAGCAGTACTTC. This sequence encodes CASSQDLTGGSGGPYEQYF.

The chain joins TRBV7-9 to TRBJ1-1; 7 bases fit TRBD1. V dropped 3 bases and J dropped 1; count of bases not matched to a gene: 8. This CDR3 contains 16 residues. Germline V gives CDR1 SEHNR, CDR2 FQNEAQ (reference sequence). CDR3 sequence reads: CASSFPRQGSNTEAFF. CDR3 in DNA: TGTGCCAGCAGCTTCCCTCGACAGGGATCGAACACTGAAGCTTTCTTT.

This clone was recorded once. The chain carries TRBV18 and TRBJ1-1; TRBD1 is a possible D gene (5 bases). The ends were cut back, 3 bases at V and 1 base at J, with 12 bases in the middle. Per the germline V gene, CDR1 is KGHSH and CDR2 is LQKENI. The CDR3 totals 15 residues. CDR3 bases: TGTGCCAGCTCACCCGACGGGGGAGCGAACACTGAAGCTTTCTTT. Its translation is CASSPDGGANTEAFF.

The gene calls are TRBV3-1 (or the pseudogene TRBV3-2) and TRBJ1-1, with D possibly being TRBD1 (5 bases). The germline V gene has CDR1 LGHDT and CDR2 YNNKEL (reference sequence). Trimming removed 5 bases from V and 1 base from J, with 11 bases in between. The CDR3 has 14 amino acids. The CDR3 sequence is CASSFVGANTEAFF. CDR3 DNA: TGTGCCAGCAGCTTCGTAGGGGCGAACACTGAAGCTTTCTTT.

The chain couples TRBV2 to TRBJ1-4; 7 bases fit TRBD1. The CDR3 contains 15 residues. Germline assignment: CDR1 SNHLY and CDR2 FYNNEI. V was pared by 4 bases and J by 1 base, with 3 bases of the junction left unmatched. CDR3 loop: CASSAQGLTNEKLFF. The CDR3 nucleotides are TGTGCCAGCAGTGCACAGGGGTTAACTAATGAAAAACTGTTTTTT.

The rearrangement joins TRBV5-1 to TRBJ2-6, with a weak D call TRBD2 (5 bases). This CDR3 has 20 residues. V was clipped by 5 bases and J by 0 bases, with 24 bases between them. Germline CDR1 SGHRS, CDR2 YFSETQ. CDR3 sequence (DNA): TGCGCCAGCAGTCATATCTGGAGCGGACCGAGGAGCTCTGGGGCCAACGTCCTGACTTTC. It codes for CASSHIWSGPRSSGANVLTF.

The chain links TRBV3-1 (or the pseudogene TRBV3-2) to TRBJ2-7; D unresolved. The germline V gene has CDR1 LGHDT and CDR2 YNNKEL (reference sequence). This CDR3 has 15 residues. Trimming left V 0 bases short and J 2 bases short, with 11 bases between. This CDR3 reads CASSQELNRPYEQYF. The CDR3 coding sequence is TGTGCCAGCAGCCAAGAATTGAACAGACCCTACGAGCAGTACTTC.

This clone has a single count. The chain carries TRBV30 and TRBJ1-2, with D possibly being TRBD1 (6 bases). Trimming left V 4 bases short and J 5 bases short, with 14 bases between. The CDR3 is 13 amino acids. The germline V gene encodes CDR1 GTSNPN and CDR2 SVGIG (reference sequence). The CDR3: CAWNSGQGYGYTF. The DNA for the CDR3 is TGTGCCTGGAATAGCGGGCAGGGGTATGGCTACACCTTC. The full variable domain, in which reference TRBV30 and TRBJ1-2 provide the parts outside the CDR3, is SQTIHQWPATLVQPVGSPLSLECTVEGTSNPNLYWYRQAAGRGLQLLFYSVGIGQISSEVPQNLSASRPQDRQFILSSKKLLLSDSGFYLCAWNSGQGYGYTFGSGTRLTVV.

The chain uses TRBV5-5 and TRBJ2-7, with 7 bases that match TRBD2. The germline V gene encodes CDR1 SGHKS and CDR2 YYEKEE (reference sequence). Trimming cost V 4 bases and J 7 bases; bases outside gene matches: 17. CDR3 length: 16 amino acids. For the CDR3, the DNA is TGTGCCAGCAGCGAAACCCAGAGGGCTAGCGGTATAGAGCAGTACTTC. Translating it yields CASSETQRASGIEQYF.

This clone was picked up one time. The chain links TRBV19 to TRBJ1-1, with D tentatively TRBD1 (5 bases). Trimming cost V 3 bases and J 5 bases, with 16 bases left between them. There are 15 residues in the CDR3. Germline CDR1 is LNHDA and CDR2 is SQIVND (reference sequence). The CDR3 is CASSIPFGGRTEAFF. The CDR3 bases are TGTGCCAGTAGTATCCCGTTTGGGGGGAGAACTGAAGCTTTCTTT.

The chain combines TRBV7-6 with TRBJ1-3, with D possibly matching TRBD1 (5 bases). Looked up from germline, CDR1 is SGHVS and CDR2 is FNYEAQ. V lost 0 bases to trimming and J lost 2 bases, with 11 bases between them. The CDR3 runs to 16 residues. The CDR3 loop is CASSLAGWGAGNTIYF. The DNA for the CDR3 is TGTGCCAGCAGCTTAGCGGGGTGGGGCGCTGGAAACACCATATATTTT.

The chain links TRBV5-1 to TRBJ2-5; D might be TRBD2 (6 bases). Between the trimmed V and J ends, which lost 1 base and 2 bases, there was a span of 9 bases. In germline, CDR1 is SGHRS, CDR2 YFSETQ. The CDR3 is 14 amino acids. Here the CDR3 DNA reads TGCGCCAGCAGCTTGTCGGGGAGGCAAGAGACCCAGTACTTC. As protein: CASSLSGRQETQYF. The complete variable domain, with remaining parts taken from reference TRBV5-1 and TRBJ2-5, reads KAGVTQTPRYLIKTRGQQVTLSCSPISGHRSVSWYQQTPGQGLQFLFEYFSETQRNKGNFPGRFSGRQFSNSRSEMNVSTLELGDSALYLCASSLSGRQETQYFGPGTRLLVL.

This clone was counted ten times or more. The chain recombines TRBV19 with TRBJ2-7; the D gene is possibly TRBD2 (6 bases). The CDR3 spans 13 residues. The germline V and J ends were trimmed by 6 bases and 6 bases, with 15 bases remaining between them. Per the germline V gene, CDR1 is LNHDA and CDR2 is SQIVND (reference sequence). The CDR3 spells CASSDLPSAEQYF. The CDR3, as DNA: TGTGCCAGTAGCGACTTACCTAGCGCCGAGCAGTACTTC.

This clone turned up a few times. V and J are TRBV2 and TRBJ2-1; 11 bases match TRBD2. Germline V CDR1 and CDR2: SNHLY, FYNNEI. The CDR3 consists of 14 residues. V dropped 4 bases and J dropped 5; count of bases not matched to a gene: 1. The CDR3 DNA reads as TGTGCCAGCAGTGGACTAGCGGGAAACAATGAGCAGTTCTTC. Protein: CASSGLAGNNEQFF.